This entry is about one T cell receptor (beta chain). These data come from a study of blood T cell repertoires in COVID-19. The wider study: Sites across the United States, Italy and Spain contributed samples from acute and convalescent COVID-19.

Some clones are missing from TCRdb's copy, which holds only in-frame ones; the method was immunoSEQ multiplex PCR. The sample shows roughly 180,000 clones, approximately 80% of them seen only once. Germline CDR1 is SGHTA and CDR2 is FQGTGA. V lost 5 bases to trimming and J lost 0 bases; unmatched junction nucleotides: 4. The CDR3 totals 17 residues. The V and J genes are TRBV7-3 and TRBJ2-2; TRBD2 agrees at 12 bases. Source material: PBMCs or T cells enriched from blood (not recorded which). This receptor was obtained from a man aged 35 to 55 who had recovered from COVID-19. The CDR3 region is CASSAGLAGPNTGELFF. DNA of the CDR3: TGTGCCAGCAGCGCGGGACTAGCGGGCCCGAACACCGGGGAGCTGTTTTTT.